A selection of T cell receptor beta chains follows, all from one sample in a study. TCRdb called the 5' RACE reads again in MiXCR, with one record for every CDR3 protein. The profile shows about 12,000 distinct CDR3 sequences, 23% of them singletons. The sample taken for sequencing was naive CD4+ T cells sorted from blood. The source of these receptors is a female donor with breast cancer. CDR3s include the opening cysteine and the closing phenylalanine or tryptophan.

>TRBJ1-5|14|TRBV6-6
CASTDTGADQPQHF
>TRBJ1-5|13|TRBV20-1
CSARKDSNQPQHF
>TRBJ2-6|21|TRBV18
CASSPIGQSGTGGSGANVLTF
>TRBJ2-7|19|TRBV15
CATSRPSGTSGIKAYEQYF
>TRBJ1-5|13|TRBV6-1
CASGRTGPQPQHF
>TRBJ2-7|11|TRBV20-1
CSDRLFYEQYF
>TRBJ1-5|10|TRBV20-1
CSVGQQPQHF
>TRBJ2-5|15|TRBV12-3/TRBV12-4
CASSFRAGGGGTQYF
>TRBJ2-3|15|TRBV20-1
CSASTREKGKDTQYF
>TRBJ2-1|15|TRBV9
CASSTSGSSYNEQFF
>TRBJ1-1|15|TRBV6-1
CASSEGTGMKTEAFF
>TRBJ2-1|16|TRBV24-1
CATSDTTGTGLDEQFF
>TRBJ1-2|13|TRBV12-3/TRBV12-4
CASSEQAYYGYTF
>TRBJ2-7|11|TRBV6-1
CASSEPAEQYF
>TRBJ2-1|13|TRBV6-2/TRBV6-3
CASSSGLANEQFF
>TRBJ2-2|15|TRBV5-1
CASSPTSGGTGELFF
>TRBJ2-2|17|TRBV24-1
CATSDTYRGLNTGELFF
>TRBJ2-7|21|TRBV11-2
CASTLKGLGGSPTSGRYEQYF
>TRBJ2-7|13|TRBV6-5
CASSEGPLGEQYF
>TRBJ1-6|14|TRBV6-5
CASSYQGFGSPLHF
>TRBJ2-1|12|TRBV5-1
CASSSGSDEQFF
>TRBJ2-2|15|TRBV28
CASSAAGGNTGELFF
>TRBJ1-1|15|TRBV6-1
CASSVRRKGATEAFF
>TRBJ2-1|16|TRBV6-5
CASRPSGRASEDEQFF
>TRBJ2-1|15|TRBV5-1
CASSGDVLSYNEQFF
>TRBJ2-1|12|TRBV5-1
CASSLLHNEQFF
>TRBJ2-7|13|TRBV6-6
CASSHREEGEQYF
>TRBJ1-3|15|TRBV6-1
CASSEPGTGRHAIYF
>TRBJ2-5|16|TRBV19
CASSLTPRASQETQYF
>TRBJ1-5|13|TRBV5-1
CASGSDRDQPQHF
>TRBJ2-1|13|TRBV5-1
CASSLYSSSEQFF
>TRBJ2-7|13|TRBV5-4
CASGRTGSDEQYF
>TRBJ1-6|16|TRBV3-1
CASSQRPGLGDSPLHF